Listed here are 14 T cell receptor beta chains from one sample, sequenced in a study of graft-versus-host responses after intestinal transplantation. No antigens are known for them. TCRdb keeps only in-frame clones here, not all; method: immunoSEQ multiplex PCR. The sample has about 85,000 clones, approximately 80% seen once. This material consisted of unstimulated CD4+ T cells sorted from spleen or lymph node cells, taken before intestinal transplant. The receptors come from a human donor who received an intestinal transplant.

The chain links TRBV4-1 to TRBJ2-3; 9 bases are a match to TRBD2. The CDR3 runs 17 residues. The J segment lost 6 bases and the V segment lost 2 bases, leaving 12 bases of the junction unmatched. Germline CDR1 reads MGHRA; CDR2 reads YSYEKL. CDR3 amino acids: CASSQLPGTSPTDTQYF. The CDR3 DNA reads as TGCGCCAGCAGCCAATTACCCGGGACTAGCCCCACTGATACGCAGTATTTT.

V gene TRBV4-2 combines with J gene TRBJ2-7; D is perhaps TRBD2 (6 bases). Trimming stripped 1 base from V and 4 bases from J, with 17 bases between. Germline V lookup: CDR1 LGHNA, CDR2 YNFKEQ. The CDR3 extends over 16 amino acids. CDR3 bases: TGTGCCAGCAGCCAAGGACTAGGGCCGATGGGATACGAGCAGTACTTC. It codes for CASSQGLGPMGYEQYF.

The rearrangement uses TRBV6-6 and TRBJ2-1, with 11 bases matching TRBD2. CDR1 and CDR2 from the germline V gene are MNHNY and SVGAGI (reference sequence). V trimming: 5 bases; J trimming: 7 bases; junction bases outside the gene matches: 10. This CDR3 region has 16 residues. This chain's CDR3 is CASSAHSGRAGNEQFF. In DNA, the CDR3 is TGTGCCAGCAGTGCCCATAGCGGGAGGGCGGGGAATGAGCAGTTCTTC.

The chain joins TRBV2 to TRBJ1-6, with no clear D. The CDR3 is 18 amino acids. Germline values: CDR1 SNHLY, CDR2 FYNNEI. V was clipped by 2 bases and J by 9 bases, with 23 bases between them. CDR3 in DNA: TGTGCCAGCAGTGAATTCGGGGAAGGGAGGGCTGTGGGTTCACCCCTCCACTTT. This codes for CASSEFGEGRAVGSPLHF. The full variable domain, rest sourced from reference TRBV2 and TRBJ1-6, is EPEVTQTPSHQVTQMGQEVILRCVPISNHLYFYWYRQILGQKVEFLVSFYNNEISEKSEIFDDQFSVERPDGSNFTLKIRSTKLEDSAMYFCASSEFGEGRAVGSPLHFGNGTRLTVT.

V is TRBV7-3 and J is TRBJ2-1, with D perhaps matching TRBD2 (6 bases). Germline values: CDR1 SGHTA, CDR2 FQGTGA. The CDR3 runs to 14 residues. V lost 2 bases to trimming and J lost 6 bases, with 11 bases between them. Here the CDR3 DNA reads TGTGCCAGCAGCTTATGGGGGGAGAGCAATGAGCAGTTCTTC. The encoded protein is CASSLWGESNEQFF. Based on the CDR3 plus reference TRBV7-3 and TRBJ2-1, the full variable domain is GAGVSQTPSNKVTEKGKYVELRCDPISGHTALYWYRQSLGQGPEFLIYFQGTGAADDSGLPNDRFFAVRPEGSVSTLKIQRTERGDSAVYLCASSLWGESNEQFFGPGTRLTVL.

The chain has TRBV7-8 and TRBJ1-5; 9 positions match TRBD1. Germline V gene lookup returns CDR1 SGHVS and CDR2 FQNEAQ. There are 13 residues in the CDR3. Trimming cost V 5 bases and J 7 bases; bases outside gene matches: 3. CDR3 sequence reads: CASSRDRDQPQHF. CDR3 coding DNA: TGTGCCAGCAGCCGGGACAGGGACCAGCCCCAGCATTTT. Using reference TRBV7-8 and TRBJ1-5 for the parts outside the CDR3, the full variable domain is GAGVSQSPRYKVAKRGQDVALRCDPISGHVSLFWYQQALGQGPEFLTYFQNEAQLDKSGLPSDRFFAERPEGSVSTLKIQRTQQEDSAVYLCASSRDRDQPQHFGDGTRLSIL.

The chain employs TRBV6-5 and TRBJ2-3; D is perhaps TRBD1 (5 bases). Trimming cost V 6 bases and J 8 bases, with 15 bases left between them. Germline loops: CDR1 MNHEY, CDR2 SVGAGI. CDR3 size: 13 residues. CDR3 sequence: CASSKARQGTQYF. CDR3 DNA: TGTGCCAGCAGCAAAGCGAGGCAGGGTACGCAGTATTTT.

The chain is built from TRBV7-2 and TRBJ1-1; D perhaps matches TRBD1 (5 bases). The CDR3 spans 15 residues. V dropped 1 base and J dropped 6 bases, with 15 bases sitting between them. Germline V gene lookup returns CDR1 SGHTA and CDR2 FQGNSA. The CDR3 spells CASSLVWGGVAEAFF. CDR3 sequence (DNA): TGTGCCAGCAGCTTAGTTTGGGGGGGAGTGGCTGAAGCTTTCTTT. Full variable domain (rest looked up from reference TRBV7-2 and TRBJ1-1): GAGVSQSPSNKVTEKGKDVELRCDPISGHTALYWYRQSLGQGLEFLIYFQGNSAPDKSGLPSDRFSAERTGGSVSTLTIQRTQQEDSAVYLCASSLVWGGVAEAFFGQGTRLTVV.

This chain joins TRBV18 and TRBJ1-4; no clear D. This CDR3 is 15 amino acids long. Trimming shortened V by 2 bases and J by 3 bases, and 10 bases separated the two germline ends. Germline V gene lookup returns CDR1 KGHSH and CDR2 LQKENI. CDR3 in DNA: TGTGCCAGCTCACCAACGAACAGACCTAATGAAAAACTGTTTTTT. Translation gives CASSPTNRPNEKLFF.

The chain is built from TRBV2 and TRBJ1-5; 7 bases line up with TRBD1. V lost 6 bases, J lost 0 bases, and 5 bases stayed unmatched. The CDR3 spans 15 residues. CDR1 and CDR2 from the germline V gene are SNHLY and FYNNEI. CDR3 region: CASRPTGNSNQPQHF. The CDR3, as DNA: TGTGCCAGCAGGCCGACAGGGAATAGCAATCAGCCCCAGCATTTT.

The chain couples TRBV11-3 to TRBJ2-2, with TRBD1 identical over 9 bases. The V and J ends lost 5 bases and 3 bases, in that order; junction bases with no gene match: 10. Germline V gene lookup returns CDR1 SGHNT and CDR2 YENEEA. The CDR3 spans 17 residues. DNA for the CDR3: TGTGCCAGCAGCCTCATGGAGACAGGGGGAGACACCGGGGAGCTGTTTTTT. Its protein product is CASSLMETGGDTGELFF. The full variable domain, its missing parts supplied by reference TRBV11-3 and TRBJ2-2, is EAGVVQSPRYKIIEKKQPVAFWCNPISGHNTLYWYLQNLGQGPELLIRYENEEAVDDSQLPKDRFSAERLKGVDSTLKIQPAELGDSAVYLCASSLMETGGDTGELFFGEGSRLTVL.

J is TRBJ2-7 and V is TRBV27; 9 positions match TRBD2. The V gene end was trimmed by 6 bases and the J gene end by 2 bases; junction bases not matched to a gene: 2. There are 13 residues in the CDR3. CDR1 and CDR2 from the germline V gene are MNHEY and SMNVEV (reference sequence). The CDR3 protein is CASRTSGTYEQYF. In nucleotides, the CDR3 is TGTGCCAGCAGGACTAGCGGAACCTACGAGCAGTACTTC.

This chain uses TRBV18 with TRBJ2-7; tentative D call: TRBD2 (5 bases). The V end was cut by 3 bases, the J end by 5 bases, with 20 bases between. CDR1 and CDR2 (germline): KGHSH, LQKENI. The CDR3 loop spans 16 amino acids. The CDR3 region is CASSPLGRTDTHEQYF. The CDR3 DNA sequence: TGTGCCAGCTCACCTCTCGGGCGGACTGATACCCACGAGCAGTACTTC.

The genes are TRBV5-1 and TRBJ2-1, with D uncertain. The CDR3 contains 15 residues. Germline-derived CDR1 and CDR2 are SGHRS and YFSETQ. With 0 bases removed from V and 2 bases from J, the gap between germline ends came to 9 bases. CDR3 nucleotide sequence: TGCGCCAGCAGCTTGGACTTCTCCACCTACAATGAGCAGTTCTTC. As protein: CASSLDFSTYNEQFF.